These T cell receptor beta chains were read from a single sample in a study of follicular helper T cells after annual influenza vaccination. Assay used: immunoSEQ multiplex PCR; TCRdb lists only in-frame clones, some missing. Altogether about 11,000 clones are present, roughly 77% being singletons, with the ten largest covering around 0.86%. Sequencing used CXCR5- memory CD4+ T cells sorted from blood, obtained on the day of influenza vaccination. Source of these receptors: an adult who received the influenza vaccine. CDR3s include the opening cysteine and the closing phenylalanine or tryptophan. A D gene is named only where the DNA matches it firmly. Clone size is not always given. Where it is, it says once, few, many or a class for expanded clones.

size,J,D,length,V,DNA,CDR3
.,TRBJ2-3,TRBD2,16,TRBV9,TGTGCCAGCAGCGAGGGGACTAGCGGGGTTACAGATACGCAGTATTTT,CASSEGTSGVTDTQYF
once,TRBJ2-6,.,15,TRBV30,TGTGCCTGGAGTGGACAGGACTCTGGGGCCAACGTCCTGACTTTC,CAWSGQDSGANVLTF
.,TRBJ2-7,.,16,TRBV7-9,TGTGCCAGCAGCTTATCTTCAGCAACAGGCTACTACGAGCAGTACTTC,CASSLSSATGYYEQYF
.,TRBJ2-3,TRBD2,14,TRBV7-2,TGTGCCAGCAGGCTAGCGGGAGGAACAGATACGCAGTATTTT,CASRLAGGTDTQYF
.,TRBJ2-1,.,13,TRBV14,TGTGCCAGCAGCCAAGCAATAGGCAATGAGCAGTTCTTC,CASSQAIGNEQFF
.,TRBJ2-5,.,14,TRBV18,TGTGCCAGCTCACCACCGACTCTCCAAGAGACCCAGTACTTC,CASSPPTLQETQYF
few,TRBJ1-2,TRBD1,12,TRBV27,TGTGCCAGCAGGGACAGGGGGCCTGGCTACACCTTC,CASRDRGPGYTF
.,TRBJ2-7,TRBD1,14,TRBV18,TGTGCCAGCTCATCCTTCGGACAGGACCACGAGCAGTACTTC,CASSSFGQDHEQYF
.,TRBJ2-5,.,13,TRBV5-1,TGCGCCAGCAGCTGGTTGGGGCAAGAGACCCAGTACTTC,CASSWLGQETQYF
.,TRBJ2-5,.,12,TRBV30,TGTGCCTGGAAAGGGGGGGCCGAGACCCAGTACTTC,CAWKGGAETQYF
.,TRBJ2-1,.,14,TRBV2,TGTGCCAGCACGACTCAGACTGCCTACAATGAGCAGTTCTTC,CASTTQTAYNEQFF
few,TRBJ2-7,.,10,TRBV19,TGTGCCAGTACGGTCTCCGAGCAGTACTTC,CASTVSEQYF
.,TRBJ2-2,.,11,TRBV28,TGTGCCAGCGGCCCGCTGGGGGAGCTGTTTTTT,CASGPLGELFF
.,TRBJ2-7,TRBD1,15,TRBV9,TGTGCCAGCAGCGTAGGGGGACAGAACCTCTACGAGCAGTACTTC,CASSVGGQNLYEQYF
.,TRBJ2-5,.,12,TRBV12-5,TGTGCTAGTGGTTTGGGCCAGGAGACCCAGTACTTC,CASGLGQETQYF
.,TRBJ1-6,.,16,TRBV30,TGTGCCTGGAGCGCCGCTCCGCCTATCGGTAATTCACCCCTCCACTTT,CAWSAAPPIGNSPLHF
.,TRBJ1-2,TRBD1,13,TRBV5-1,TGCGCCAGCGGACAGGGGGCAGGAGGTGGCTACACCTTC,CASGQGAGGGYTF
.,TRBJ1-2,.,14,TRBV9,TGTGCCAGCAGCGTGGTTACTGAAAACTATGGCTACACCTTC,CASSVVTENYGYTF
.,TRBJ2-3,TRBD2,16,TRBV29-1,TGCAGCGTTGAAAGACTAGCGGGAGGGGAGGGGAGTACGCAGTATTTT,CSVERLAGGEGSTQYF
.,TRBJ1-3,.,15,TRBV30,TGTGCCTGGAGTGTACTAGGAGGGGACGGAAACACCATATATTTT,CAWSVLGGDGNTIYF
.,TRBJ2-7,.,12,TRBV10-3,TGTGCCATCAGTGAGGCCACCTACGAGCAGTACTTC,CAISEATYEQYF
once,TRBJ1-2,.,15,TRBV19,TGTGCCACCCTTAGGGGACGTCCGGAGGGCTATGGCTACACCTTC,CATLRGRPEGYGYTF
.,TRBJ2-3,TRBD1,15,TRBV5-6,TGTGCCAGCAGCTTCAGGACAGGGAGGACAGATACGCAGTATTTT,CASSFRTGRTDTQYF
.,TRBJ2-7,.,16,TRBV6-5,TGTGCCAGCAGTTACAGCGAAAGGGCTTACTCCTACGAGCAGTACTTC,CASSYSERAYSYEQYF
.,TRBJ2-1,.,12,TRBV30,TGTGCCTGGACAAGAGGTGGCAATGAGCAGTTCTTC,CAWTRGGNEQFF
few,TRBJ1-1,.,14,TRBV6-6,TGTGCCAGCAGCGCCACCGGGCGGACCACTGAAGCTTTCTTT,CASSATGRTTEAFF
.,TRBJ2-2,.,15,TRBV7-6,TGTGCCAGCAGCTTAGCCGGGACAAAGACCGGGGAGCTGTTTTTT,CASSLAGTKTGELFF
once,TRBJ1-5,TRBD1,15,TRBV6-6,TGTGCCAGCAGTTACACACAGGGGGCGAGTCAGCCCCAGCATTTT,CASSYTQGASQPQHF
once,TRBJ2-7,TRBD2,14,TRBV5-1,TGCGCCAGCAGCTTTTTGACTAGCGGCTACGAGCAGTACTTC,CASSFLTSGYEQYF
.,TRBJ2-1,.,15,TRBV14,TGTGCCAGCAGCCAAGATCCAACCCATGACAATGAGCAGTTCTTC,CASSQDPTHDNEQFF
.,TRBJ2-7,.,14,TRBV6-5,TGTGCCAGCCGGGGGACTGGGGTCTACTACGAGCAGTACTTC,CASRGTGVYYEQYF
.,TRBJ2-7,TRBD2,15,TRBV18,TGTGCCAGCTCCCGAACTAGCGGAGCAGCCTACGAGCAGTACTTC,CASSRTSGAAYEQYF
.,TRBJ2-2,.,15,TRBV5-1,TGCGCCAGCGCCCTCTCGACGGCGAACACCGGGGAGCTGTTTTTT,CASALSTANTGELFF
.,TRBJ2-6,.,17,TRBV7-6,TGTGCCAGCAGCCCCCGGCCACTTAGCTCTGGGGCCAACGTCCTGACTTTC,CASSPRPLSSGANVLTF
.,TRBJ2-3,TRBD1,15,TRBV18,TGTGCCAGCTCCTACAACCAGGGGGCATCAGATACGCAGTATTTT,CASSYNQGASDTQYF
.,TRBJ1-3,.,15,TRBV5-6,TGTGCCAGCAGCTTGGCGGGCGTTTCTGGAAACACCATATATTTT,CASSLAGVSGNTIYF
.,TRBJ1-5,.,12,TRBV30,TGTGCCTGGAGGACAGGTAATCAGCCCCAGCATTTT,CAWRTGNQPQHF
once,TRBJ2-5,TRBD1,13,TRBV6-5,TGTGCCAGCACCGGGACAGAACAAGAGACCCAGTACTTC,CASTGTEQETQYF
.,TRBJ2-7,.,16,TRBV27,TGTGCCAGCAGTTTAGGGGGGCACAGGGGAGGGGTCGAGCAGTACTTC,CASSLGGHRGGVEQYF
.,TRBJ1-6,.,13,TRBV28,TGTGCCAGCAGTTTAGATTGGCAATCACCCCTCCACTTT,CASSLDWQSPLHF